In its sample, the clone carrying this T cell receptor beta chain was seen a few times. Antigen specificity is unknown. Constant-segment primers were used for 5'RACE, and the resulting TCR alpha and TCR beta cDNA libraries carried sample barcodes and UMIs. TCRdb independently ran MiXCR on the 5' RACE reads; one entry per CDR3 protein. The sample shows roughly 480,000 distinct CDR3 sequences, roughly 25% of them seen only once. These data originate in a study of T-cell memory formation after mild COVID-19. General study results and limits: Later expanders leaned toward CD4+, whereas clones contracting from day 15 to 85 were balanced CD4/CD8. The authors left the SARS-CoV-2 specificity of second-wave clones peaking on day 37 unconfirmed. Contracting CD8+ clones were enriched in EMRA, CD4+ mainly in CM and EM.

The CDR3 runs to 16 residues. Germline loops: CDR1 SEHNR, CDR2 FQNEAQ (reference sequence). Trimming removed 4 bases from V and 2 bases from J, with 18 bases in between. The rearrangement joins TRBV7-9 to TRBJ2-7; unclear D gene. The TCR originated in an adult woman who had mild COVID-19 (a few samples of this study predate the infection). Cell type and time point are not known. The sample taken for sequencing was PBMCs or a T cell subset sorted from them (not recorded which). CDR3 residues: CASSSTLRNPTYEQYF. The CDR3 DNA follows: TGTGCCAGCAGCTCGACACTACGTAACCCGACCTACGAGCAGTACTTC. Combining the CDR3 with reference TRBV7-9 and TRBJ2-7 gives the whole variable domain DTGVSQNPRHKITKRGQNVTFRCDPISEHNRLYWYRQTLGQGPEFLTYFQNEAQLEKSRLLSDRFSAERPKGSFSTLEIQRTEQGDSAMYLCASSSTLRNPTYEQYFGPGTRLTVT.